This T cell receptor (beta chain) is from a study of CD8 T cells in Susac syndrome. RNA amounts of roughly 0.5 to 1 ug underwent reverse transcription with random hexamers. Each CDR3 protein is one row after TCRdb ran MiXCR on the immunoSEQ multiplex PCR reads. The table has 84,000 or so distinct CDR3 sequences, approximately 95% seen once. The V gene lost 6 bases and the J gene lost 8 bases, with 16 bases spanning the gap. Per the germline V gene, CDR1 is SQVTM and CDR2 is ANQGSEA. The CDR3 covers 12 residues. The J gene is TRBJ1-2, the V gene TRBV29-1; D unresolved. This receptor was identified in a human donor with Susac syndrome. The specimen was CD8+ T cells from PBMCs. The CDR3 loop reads CSVADARWGYTF. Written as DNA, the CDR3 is TGCAGCGTAGCCGATGCCAGGTGGGGCTACACCTTC.